Listed here are 32 T cell receptor beta chains from one sample, sequenced in a study of radiotherapy plus CTLA-4 blockade in lung cancer. Only in-frame clones appear in the TCRdb table, and some are missing; sequencing was by immunoSEQ multiplex PCR. The data show about 120,000 clones, with just under 90% seen just once and 5.5% to 8.5% held by the top ten. The starting material was peripheral blood, obtained from a patient treated with radiotherapy plus ipilimumab. The receptor set was obtained from a human donor with non-small cell lung cancer that progressed on radiotherapy plus ipilimumab.

This clone is a singleton in its sample. This chain connects TRBV5-6 to TRBJ1-5, with no clear D. This CDR3 comprises 15 residues. CDR1 and CDR2 from the germline V gene are SGHDT and YYEEEE. With 3 bases removed from V and 3 bases from J, the gap between germline ends came to 13 bases. The CDR3 spells CASSSGTSFNQPQHF. CDR3 DNA: TGTGCCAGCAGCTCCGGCACTTCGTTCAATCAGCCCCAGCATTTT. Based on the CDR3 plus reference TRBV5-6 and TRBJ1-5, the full variable domain is DAGVTQSPTHLIKTRGQQVTLRCSPKSGHDTVSWYQQALGQGPQFIFQYYEEEERQRGNFPDRFSGHQFPNYSSELNVNALLLGDSALYLCASSSGTSFNQPQHFGDGTRLSIL.

The chain combines TRBV29-1 with TRBJ2-3; perhaps TRBD2 as D (7 bases). Germline loops: CDR1 SQVTM, CDR2 ANQGSEA. V dropped 8 bases and J dropped 5 bases, with 23 bases sitting between them. The CDR3 runs 15 residues. CDR3 in DNA: TGCAGCCCTGTGTTGGTGGGGGGGCAGGGAGATACGCAGTATTTT. This encodes CSPVLVGGQGDTQYF.

This sequence joins TRBV6-1 and TRBJ1-5; weak D call: TRBD1 (5 bases). The CDR3 runs 14 residues. Trimming removed 9 bases from V and 4 bases from J, with 16 bases in between. From germline, CDR1 is MNHNS and CDR2 SASEGT. The CDR3 spells CASSVGTDNQPQHF. CDR3 bases: TGTGCCAGTTCCGTAGGGACGGATAATCAGCCCCAGCATTTT.

This chain links TRBV5-1 with TRBJ2-5, with D possibly TRBD2 on 5 matching bases. Germline-derived CDR1 and CDR2 are SGHRS and YFSETQ. V gave up 3 bases and J gave up 2 bases, with 11 bases separating them. The CDR3 contains 14 residues. The CDR3, as DNA: TGCGCCAGCAGCTGGACTGACACACAAGAGACCCAGTACTTC. This translates into CASSWTDTQETQYF.

V usage is TRBV10-3 and J usage is TRBJ1-5; no reliable D call. V was pared by 4 bases and J by 1 base, with 5 bases between. This CDR3 is built from 13 residues. Germline loops: CDR1 ENHRY, CDR2 SYGVKD. The CDR3 loop is CAISVKSNQPQHF. Written as DNA, the CDR3 is TGTGCCATCAGTGTGAAAAGCAATCAGCCCCAGCATTTT.

The rearrangement links TRBV2 to TRBJ2-2; D unclear. V was shortened by 2 bases and J by 8 bases, with 15 bases between the two germline ends. Germline V gene lookup returns CDR1 SNHLY and CDR2 FYNNEI. The CDR3 is 15 amino acids. The CDR3 DNA follows: TGTGCCAGCAGTGAACCAGAAAGGCAGGTGGGGGAGCTGTTTTTT. Translating it yields CASSEPERQVGELFF.

The V and J genes are TRBV6-5 and TRBJ1-2; D unclear. Deletions cut 6 bases from V and 8 bases from J, with 13 bases between. This CDR3 contains 12 residues. Germline lookup yields CDR1 MNHEY and CDR2 SVGAGI. The CDR3 DNA follows: TGTGCCAGCAGGGGCGGGAGTCTGGGCTACACCTTC. Its protein product is CASRGGSLGYTF.

The sample holds one count of this clone. The V gene is TRBV2, the J gene TRBJ1-5; 9 bases align to TRBD1. Trimming at V came to 5 bases and at J to 3 bases, leaving 8 bases not matched to a gene. The germline V gene encodes CDR1 SNHLY and CDR2 FYNNEI. The CDR3 is 16 residues long. The DNA of the CDR3 is TGTGCCAGCAGTCCTCCGGGACAGGGAATCAATCAGCCCCAGCATTTT. Protein sequence: CASSPPGQGINQPQHF.

V is TRBV9 and J is TRBJ2-2, with D tentatively TRBD1 or TRBD2 (5 bases each). This CDR3 is built from 17 residues. V dropped 0 bases and J dropped 2 bases, with 14 bases sitting between them. From germline, CDR1 is SGDLS and CDR2 YYNGEE. The CDR3 DNA sequence: TGTGCCAGCAGCGTAGAAGAGGGGAGAGGTAACACCGGGGAGCTGTTTTTT. This translates into CASSVEEGRGNTGELFF.

CDR3 DNA sequence: TGTGCCAGCAGCAATAGCGGGAGGGCCTCCTACGAGCAGTACTTC. It specifies CASSNSGRASYEQYF. This sequence joins TRBV7-9 and TRBJ2-7; TRBD2 agrees at 11 bases. This CDR3 has 15 residues. CDR1 and CDR2 (germline): SEHNR, FQNEAQ (reference sequence). V lost 5 bases and J lost 0; bases outside the gene matches: 3. The full variable domain, rest sourced from reference TRBV7-9 and TRBJ2-7, is DTGVSQNPRHKITKRGQNVTFRCDPISEHNRLYWYRQTLGQGPEFLTYFQNEAQLEKSRLLSDRFSAERPKGSFSTLEIQRTEQGDSAMYLCASSNSGRASYEQYFGPGTRLTVT.

Remarks on this clone: A read error may account for a junction end that differs from germline. This rearrangement joins TRBV7-7 to TRBJ1-2; the D gene is possibly TRBD1 (5 bases). Germline V CDR1 and CDR2: SSHAT, FNYEAQ (reference sequence). This CDR3 has 17 residues. This CDR3 reads CASSAVRGVRTSYGYTF. CDR3 sequence (DNA): TGTGCTAGCAGCGCCGTGAGGGGAGTTAGGACTAGCTATGGCTACACCTTC.

This chain links TRBV5-1 with TRBJ2-3; tentatively, D is TRBD2 (5 bases). Germline CDR1 SGHRS, CDR2 YFSETQ. This CDR3 comprises 12 residues. The germline V and J ends were trimmed by 3 bases and 6 bases, with 8 bases remaining between them. The chain's CDR3 is CASSSDWDTQYF. CDR3 in DNA: TGCGCCAGCAGCTCGGACTGGGATACGCAGTATTTT. The full variable domain, with the rest looked up from reference TRBV5-1 and TRBJ2-3, is KAGVTQTPRYLIKTRGQQVTLSCSPISGHRSVSWYQQTPGQGLQFLFEYFSETQRNKGNFPGRFSGRQFSNSRSEMNVSTLELGDSALYLCASSSDWDTQYFGPGTRLTVL.

This rearrangement joins TRBV5-1 to TRBJ2-2; 11 bases are shared with TRBD1. CDR1 is SGHRS, CDR2 YFSETQ, per germline. Germline trimming cut 4 bases from V and 3 bases from J; bases unmatched to any gene: 14. The CDR3 totals 19 residues. Written as DNA, the CDR3 is TGCGCCAGCAGCCAGGGACAGGGGGTTAATTTTGGATACACCGGGGAGCTGTTTTTT. It is translated as CASSQGQGVNFGYTGELFF.

This sequence joins TRBV5-1 and TRBJ2-1; tentatively, D is TRBD1 or TRBD2 (5 bases each). The CDR3 runs to 16 residues. Deletions cut 4 bases from V and 6 bases from J, with 20 bases between. In germline, CDR1 is SGHRS, CDR2 YFSETQ. The CDR3 here is CASSRGWQGVGNEQFF. In DNA form, the CDR3 reads TGCGCCAGCAGCCGCGGGTGGCAGGGCGTAGGCAATGAGCAGTTCTTC.

The rearrangement joins TRBV5-4 to TRBJ2-2, with D perhaps given as TRBD1 or TRBD2 (5 bases each). The CDR3 is 17 residues long. Germline loops: CDR1 SGHNT, CDR2 YYREEE (reference sequence). The ends were cut back, 0 bases at V and 1 base at J, with 13 bases in the middle. CDR3 nucleotides: TGTGCCAGCAGCTTGGGAACTCGTGGGGGGAACACCGGGGAGCTGTTTTTT. Protein: CASSLGTRGGNTGELFF.

V is TRBV18 and J is TRBJ2-5, with D perhaps assigned TRBD1 or TRBD2 (6 bases each). The CDR3 has 15 amino acids. Trimming cost V 1 base and J 3 bases, with 12 bases left between them. CDR1 is KGHSH and CDR2 is LQKENI in the germline V gene. The CDR3 is CASSPQSGGKETQYF. The CDR3 DNA reads as TGTGCCAGCTCACCACAGTCCGGGGGCAAAGAGACCCAGTACTTC. Full variable domain (outside the CDR3, taken from reference TRBV18 and TRBJ2-5): NAGVMQNPRHLVRRRGQEARLRCSPMKGHSHVYWYRQLPEEGLKFMVYLQKENIIDESGMPKERFSAEFPKEGPSILRIQQVVRGDSAAYFCASSPQSGGKETQYFGPGTRLLVL.

This chain connects TRBV6-5 to TRBJ2-3; no clear D. Germline CDR1 and CDR2: MNHEY and SVGAGI. The CDR3 has 12 amino acids. V lost 6 bases to trimming and J lost 0 bases, with 4 bases between them. CDR3: CASRESTDTQYF. DNA for the CDR3: TGTGCCAGCAGGGAGAGCACAGATACGCAGTATTTT.

The chain carries TRBV6-1 and TRBJ2-5, with D perhaps TRBD2 (6 bases). Trimming removed 6 bases at V and 4 bases at J, with 18 bases between. CDR3 length: 15 amino acids. Germline CDR1 and CDR2: MNHNS and SASEGT. The CDR3 coding sequence is TGTGCCAGCAGCCTTGGACTAACGACACGAGAGACCCAGTACTTC. This sequence encodes CASSLGLTTRETQYF.

This clone has just one count. The chain has TRBV4-1 and TRBJ2-7, with 10 bases lining up with TRBD2. The CDR3 is 15 residues long. V trimming: 0 bases; J trimming: 12 bases; junction bases outside the gene matches: 11. The germline gives CDR1 MGHRA, CDR2 YSYEKL. CDR3 protein: CASSQEERTSGVRYF. The CDR3 nucleotides are TGCGCCAGCAGCCAAGAGGAAAGGACTAGCGGAGTTAGGTACTTC.

CDR3 coding DNA: TGTGCCAGCAGCCCCGCATCCGGGGGGGCCTCCTACGAGCAGTACTTC. This sequence encodes CASSPASGGASYEQYF. V and J are TRBV6-6 and TRBJ2-7, with 8 bases lining up with TRBD2. Germline V lookup: CDR1 MNHNY, CDR2 SVGAGI (reference sequence). V trimming: 6 bases; J trimming: 0 bases; junction bases outside the gene matches: 10. The CDR3 is 16 amino acids.

The CDR3 region is CAWSHTGHGNTIYF. The DNA for the CDR3 is TGTGCCTGGAGTCATACAGGGCACGGAAACACCATATATTTT. The chain is built from TRBV30 and TRBJ1-3; maybe TRBD1 (6 bases). Germline V gene data show CDR1 as GTSNPN and CDR2 as SVGIG (reference sequence). This CDR3 contains 14 residues. Between the trimmed V and J ends, which lost 2 bases and 4 bases, there was a span of 12 bases. Based on the CDR3 plus reference TRBV30 and TRBJ1-3, the full variable domain is SQTIHQWPATLVQPVGSPLSLECTVEGTSNPNLYWYRQAAGRGLQLLFYSVGIGQISSEVPQNLSASRPQDRQFILSSKKLLLSDSGFYLCAWSHTGHGNTIYFGEGSWLTVV.

The V and J genes are TRBV11-3 and TRBJ2-3, with D possibly TRBD2 on 5 matching bases. This CDR3 region has 14 residues. V dropped 1 base and J dropped 0 bases, with 5 bases sitting between them. Germline V gene data show CDR1 as SGHNT and CDR2 as YENEEA. The CDR3 DNA is TGTGCCAGCAGCTTAGGGAGGAGCACAGATACGCAGTATTTT. This sequence encodes CASSLGRSTDTQYF.

This clone occurred a few times. The genes are TRBV27 and TRBJ2-7; 8 nucleotides line up with TRBD1. The CDR3 contains 13 residues. V was clipped by 4 bases and J by 3 bases; unmatched bases: 2. Germline V CDR1 and CDR2: MNHEY, SMNVEV (reference sequence). The CDR3 protein is CASSWTGNYEQYF. The CDR3, as DNA: TGTGCCAGCAGTTGGACAGGGAACTACGAGCAGTACTTC.

The chain combines TRBV7-2 with TRBJ2-7; 7 bases fit TRBD2. The trim removed 2 bases at V and 1 base at J, leaving 5 bases unmatched. Looked up from germline, CDR1 is SGHTA and CDR2 is FQGNSA. The CDR3 is made up of 15 amino acids. CDR3 nucleotide sequence: TGTGCCAGCAGCTTAAGCGGGGTGGGGTCCTACGAGCAGTACTTC. It is translated as CASSLSGVGSYEQYF.

The chain employs TRBV19 and TRBJ2-7, with TRBD2 identical over 9 bases. The CDR3 has 17 residues. Germline CDR1 reads LNHDA; CDR2 reads SQIVND (reference sequence). V was clipped by 3 bases and J by 0 bases; unmatched bases: 9. The CDR3 protein is CASSMLVSGRNSYEQYF. In nucleotides, the CDR3 is TGTGCCAGTAGTATGCTGGTAAGCGGGAGGAACTCCTACGAGCAGTACTTC.

CDR3 in amino acids: CASSQTLASYEQYF. CDR3 bases: TGTGCCAGCAGCCAGACACTAGCATCCTACGAGCAGTACTTC. This chain uses TRBV27 with TRBJ2-7; D is possibly TRBD2 (6 bases). Trimming took 6 bases from V and 1 from J, leaving 13 bases between them. The CDR3 length is 14 residues. Looked up from germline, CDR1 is MNHEY and CDR2 is SMNVEV (reference sequence).

This chain links TRBV6-4 with TRBJ2-2; TRBD1 agrees at 8 bases. The V segment lost 4 bases and the J segment 5 bases; nucleotides outside the gene matches: 6. The CDR3 runs to 15 residues. CDR1 is MRHNA, CDR2 SNTAGT, per germline. CDR3 in amino acids: CASSGHGQGTGELFF. CDR3 bases: TGTGCCAGCAGTGGCCACGGACAGGGTACCGGGGAGCTGTTTTTT.

The rearrangement uses TRBV5-1 and TRBJ2-1; 11 bases are a match to TRBD2. CDR1 is SGHRS and CDR2 is YFSETQ in the germline V gene. V was clipped by 4 bases and J by 15 bases; unmatched bases: 12. The CDR3 is 14 amino acids. CDR3 coding DNA: TGCGCCAGCAGCCCGACTAGCGGGGCCTCATTATGGTTCTTC. This sequence encodes CASSPTSGASLWFF.

The CDR3 bases are TGCGCCAGCAGCTTGGCCTCTAGCGTTAGCTACAATGAGCAGTTCTTC. Protein product: CASSLASSVSYNEQFF. V gene TRBV5-1 combines with J gene TRBJ2-1; perhaps TRBD2 as D (6 bases). Trimming removed 0 bases from V and 3 bases from J, with 13 bases in between. Germline assignment: CDR1 SGHRS and CDR2 YFSETQ. The length of the CDR3 is 16 residues. The full variable domain, its missing parts supplied by reference TRBV5-1 and TRBJ2-1, is KAGVTQTPRYLIKTRGQQVTLSCSPISGHRSVSWYQQTPGQGLQFLFEYFSETQRNKGNFPGRFSGRQFSNSRSEMNVSTLELGDSALYLCASSLASSVSYNEQFFGPGTRLTVL.

This clone was seen a single time. The V and J genes are TRBV12-5 and TRBJ2-7; TRBD2 might be the D (5 bases). V lost 5 bases, J lost 10 bases, and 18 bases lay in between. Looked up from germline, CDR1 is LGHNT and CDR2 is FRNRAP. The CDR3 extends over 13 amino acids. The CDR3 DNA follows: TGTGCTAGTGGTCTCCACGGACTTTCCCCCCAGTACTTC. Residues: CASGLHGLSPQYF.

The CDR3 loop is CATSRDTGPNEKLFF. The DNA for the CDR3 is TGTGCCACCAGCAGAGATACTGGCCCCAATGAAAAACTGTTTTTT. The chain uses TRBV15 and TRBJ1-4; D is unclear. The CDR3 totals 15 residues. Per germline, CDR1 LNHNV and CDR2 YYDKDF (reference sequence). Trimming took 0 bases from V and 5 from J, leaving 10 bases between them.

A few counts support this clone. Other nucleotide sequences in the sample specify the same CDR3. The chain joins TRBV18 to TRBJ2-7; D gene unclear. The CDR3 sequence is 11 residues long. Germline V gives CDR1 KGHSH, CDR2 LQKENI. V was trimmed by 3 bases and J by 3 bases, leaving 3 bases between them. Here the CDR3 DNA reads TGTGCCAGCTCACCTGGCTACGAGCAGTACTTC. It translates to CASSPGYEQYF.